A single sample is the source of the 30 T cell receptor beta chains below, sequenced in a study of blood T cells in healthy people across ages. The authors ran a second PCR of about 6 to 12 cycles using a sample-barcoded 5' primer and a J-beta primer mix. TCRdb reprocessed the 5' RACE reads via MiXCR and lists one record per CDR3 protein. The table includes about 780,000 distinct CDR3 sequences, about 46% detected once. Sequenced: blood. These TCRs come from an older man in good health.

The J gene is TRBJ2-7, the V gene TRBV4-3, with 9 bases identical to TRBD1. V dropped 1 base and J dropped 7; count of bases not matched to a gene: 5. Germline CDR1 is LGHNA and CDR2 is YSLEER. The CDR3 has 14 residues. CDR3 sequence: CASSQAWTGDEQYF. The CDR3 DNA follows: TGCGCCAGCAGCCAAGCCTGGACAGGGGATGAGCAGTACTTC.

This clonotype has more than one count but fewer than ten. The J gene is TRBJ2-4, the V gene TRBV11-2; 11 bases map to TRBD2. The J call could be wrong; TRBJ2-7 is a better fit for the DNA end. The CDR3 is made up of 14 amino acids. Germline-derived CDR1 and CDR2 are SGHAT and FQNNGV. The CDR3 nucleotides read TGTGCCAGCAGCTACGGGACTAGCGGCTACGAGCAGTACTTC. Translated, it gives CASSYGTSGYEQYF.

This clonotype was recorded only once. The chain has TRBV7-9 and TRBJ2-5; TRBD1 matches 7 bases. Unmatched junction bases numbered 10, after V lost 1 base and J lost 5 bases. This CDR3 spans 16 amino acids. Germline CDR1 reads SEHNR; CDR2 reads FQNEAQ (reference sequence). CDR3: CASSLERSGGRETQYF. Written as DNA, the CDR3 is TGTGCCAGCAGCTTAGAGAGGTCAGGGGGTCGGGAGACCCAGTACTTC.

The chain links TRBV5-1 to TRBJ1-2, with no clear D. V gave up 4 bases and J gave up 0 bases, with 19 bases separating them. This CDR3 is built from 17 residues. CDR1 is SGHRS, CDR2 YFSETQ, per germline. The CDR3 DNA reads TGCGCCAGCAGCCCATCGGACGGAGGACTCACTAACTATGGCTACACCTTC. Translating gives CASSPSDGGLTNYGYTF.

In the case of this clonotype: This may come from a read error, since a much larger clone is one base off. The V and J genes are TRBV5-1 and TRBJ2-7; the D gene is possibly TRBD2 (6 bases). The CDR3 is 14 residues long. Trimming cost V 8 bases and J 7 bases, with 22 bases left between them. Germline assignment: CDR1 SGHRS and CDR2 YFSETQ. The CDR3 DNA sequence: TGCGCCAGTACTCCCGGGACTTTGGTCGATGAGCAGTACTTC. Translated, it gives CASTPGTLVDEQYF.

For this clonotype: A much more abundant neighbour one base away suggests this may be a read error. The V call is TRBV29-1, the J call TRBJ2-4; possible D gene TRBD2, 6 bases. Germline CDR1 and CDR2: SQVTM and ANQGSEA. CDR3 size: 13 residues. CDR3 sequence reads: CGVPPTGSGEQYF. In nucleotides, the CDR3 is TGCGGCGTTCCCCCCACCGGATCGGGGGAGCAGTACTTC. Together with reference TRBV29-1 and TRBJ2-4, the CDR3 gives the full variable domain: SAVISQKPSRDICQRGTSLTIQCQVDSQVTMMFWYRQQPGQSLTLIATANQGSEATYESGFVIDKFPISRPNLTFSTLTVSNMSPEDSSIYLCGVPPTGSGEQYFGAGTRLSVL.

This clonotype was observed a handful of times. The chain employs TRBV2 and TRBJ2-5; D might be TRBD2 (5 bases). Per the germline V gene, CDR1 is SNHLY and CDR2 is FYNNEI. The CDR3 loop spans 14 amino acids. V dropped 8 bases and J dropped 11 bases, with 24 bases sitting between them. This CDR3 reads CASEKNSLRDEQYF. As DNA, the CDR3 is TGTGCCAGCGAAAAAAATTCCCTCCGGGATGAGCAGTACTTC.

This clonotype has at least ten counts. The chain employs TRBV29-1 and TRBJ1-2; 12 nucleotides line up with TRBD1. Per germline, CDR1 SQVTM and CDR2 ANQGSEA. The length of the CDR3 is 13 residues. The junction had 1 base not matched to a gene; V was cut back by 6 bases and J by 2 bases. The chain's CDR3 is CSVGTGGNYGYTF. The CDR3 nucleotides read TGCAGCGTCGGGACAGGGGGCAACTATGGCTACACCTTC.

This clonotype was counted a single time. The junction departs from the called germline gene at one end, perhaps through a read error. J is TRBJ2-1 and V is TRBV4-3; tentatively, D is TRBD2 (5 bases). Looked up from germline, CDR1 is LGHNA and CDR2 is YSLEER. CDR3 length: 16 amino acids. CDR3 amino acids: CASRQDPTSSYNEQFF. The CDR3 DNA sequence: TGCGCCAGCAGACAAGATCCCACTAGCTCCTACAATGAGCAGTTCTTC.

The rearrangement joins TRBV20-1 to TRBJ1-2, with a weak D call TRBD1 (5 bases). V lost 2 bases and J 5 bases, leaving 15 bases between the germline ends. The germline CDR1 and CDR2 sequences are DFQATT and SNEGSKA (reference sequence). The CDR3 runs 14 residues. The CDR3 bases are TGCAGTGCTAGAAGAGGGGTTGGGAATTATGGCTACACCTTC. This translates into CSARRGVGNYGYTF.

This clonotype was seen a handful of times. The gene calls are TRBV28 and TRBJ2-5; possibly TRBD2 for D (5 bases). Germline values: CDR1 MDHEN, CDR2 SYDVKM. CDR3 length: 14 residues. Trimming took off 6 bases at V and 2 bases at J, with 13 bases between the two ends. CDR3 nucleotide sequence: TGTGCCAGCAGCTTGGACGGAGGACAAGAGACCCAGTACTTC. Translating it yields CASSLDGGQETQYF.

The chain uses TRBV12-3 or TRBV12-4 and TRBJ2-1; 8 bases are shared with TRBD2. V lost 6 bases and J lost 1; bases outside the gene matches: 8. The CDR3 covers 16 residues. This CDR3 is CASSSIAGNSYNEQFF. CDR3 DNA sequence: TGTGCCAGCAGCTCAATAGCGGGAAATTCCTACAATGAGCAGTTCTTC.

This clonotype has just one count. An end of the junction does not agree with germline; a read error may underlie this. This sequence joins TRBV9 and TRBJ2-7; TRBD2 aligns across 9 bases. The CDR3 is made up of 16 amino acids. CDR1 is SGDLS and CDR2 is YYNGEE in the germline V gene. In DNA, the CDR3 is TGTGCCAGCAGCGGGGGAATCGGGACTAGCACCTACGAGCGGTACTTC. Translated, it gives CASSGGIGTSTYERYF.

The V gene is TRBV20-1, the J gene TRBJ2-3, with 12 bases lining up with TRBD2. The CDR3 length is 17 residues. Germline V gives CDR1 DFQATT, CDR2 SNEGSKA (reference sequence). The V gene end was trimmed by 0 bases and the J gene end by 3 bases; junction bases not matched to a gene: 7. Here the CDR3 reads CSARDISTSGRTDTQYF. CDR3 DNA sequence: TGCAGTGCTAGAGACATTTCGACTAGCGGGAGAACAGATACGCAGTATTTT.

This clonotype was observed a few times. The chain employs TRBV7-2 and TRBJ2-1; D ambiguous. The CDR3 covers 14 residues. V was cut by 1 base and J by 9 bases, with 13 bases left in between. Germline loops: CDR1 SGHTA, CDR2 FQGNSA. The CDR3 loop reads CASSLESPLTEQFF. The CDR3 bases are TGTGCCAGCAGCTTAGAGAGTCCCCTGACTGAGCAGTTCTTC.

V usage is TRBV5-6 and J usage is TRBJ2-5, with 8 bases identical to TRBD1. The germline V gene encodes CDR1 SGHDT and CDR2 YYEEEE. V shed 3 bases and J 11 bases; nucleotides not matched to a gene: 18. The CDR3 consists of 16 residues. CDR3 nucleotides: TGTGCCAGCAGCTGGGGGCCCGGGACAGGTGGCAATGAGCAGTACTTC. Translated, it gives CASSWGPGTGGNEQYF.

This clonotype was picked up a small number of times. This chain joins TRBV6-5 and TRBJ1-5, with D possibly matching TRBD1 (5 bases). CDR3 length: 17 residues. V was trimmed by 2 bases and J by 0 bases, leaving 14 bases between them. CDR1 is MNHEY, CDR2 SVGAGI, per germline. The CDR3 coding sequence is TGTGCCAGCAGTTACCCGCAAGCGACAGATAGCAATCAGCCCCAGCATTTT. This gives the protein CASSYPQATDSNQPQHF.

This clonotype was picked up a small number of times. Just one base apart from a much larger clone, this may be a read error. J is TRBJ2-1 and V is TRBV29-1; D is tentatively TRBD1 or TRBD2 (5 bases each). With the DNA end fitting TRBJ2-7 better, the J assignment may be wrong. The CDR3 runs 14 residues. Germline loops: CDR1 SQVTM, CDR2 ANQGSEA. This chain's CDR3 is CSVERDPSYNEQYF. For the CDR3, the DNA is TGCAGCGTTGAACGGGACCCCTCCTACAATGAGCAGTACTTC.

This clonotype has a handful of counts. The J gene is TRBJ2-5, the V gene TRBV20-1, with 9 nucleotides matching TRBD2. Germline V gene data show CDR1 as DFQATT and CDR2 as SNEGSKA (reference sequence). The CDR3 is made up of 13 amino acids. The V segment lost 8 bases and the J segment 4 bases; nucleotides outside the gene matches: 8. CDR3 bases: TGCAGTTCTGGCGGGAGGGCCCCAGAGACCCAGTACTTC. Translation: CSSGGRAPETQYF.

This chain links TRBV20-1 with TRBJ1-5; 8 nucleotides line up with TRBD1. The CDR3 covers 16 residues. The germline gives CDR1 DFQATT, CDR2 SNEGSKA (reference sequence). Trimming took 6 bases from V and 3 from J; bases not matched to a gene: 13. The DNA for the CDR3 is TGCAGTGCCACCAGGACAGGGATTAGGATCAATCAGCCCCAGCATTTT. Amino acids: CSATRTGIRINQPQHF.

This clonotype has only a few counts. The chain employs TRBV6-2 or TRBV6-3 and TRBJ1-2; D call uncertain. Germline V gene sequence: CDR1 MNHEY, CDR2 SVGEGT. The V and J ends lost 6 bases and 3 bases respectively, with 14 bases between them. The CDR3 sequence is 14 residues long. CDR3 loop: CASRGLGEDYGYTF. As DNA, the CDR3 is TGTGCCAGCAGGGGCCTTGGCGAAGACTATGGCTACACCTTC.

The chain recombines TRBV12-3 or TRBV12-4 with TRBJ2-5; the D gene is possibly TRBD2 (5 bases). The CDR3 length is 13 residues. Deletions cut 5 bases from V and 4 bases from J, with 11 bases between. As DNA, the CDR3 is TGTGCCAGCAGTGTGATCGAGGGAGAGACCCAGTACTTC. Amino acid sequence: CASSVIEGETQYF.

This chain joins TRBV4-3 and TRBJ2-3, with D possibly matching TRBD2 (7 bases). V lost 1 base, J lost 4 bases, and 24 bases lay in between. The CDR3 is 19 amino acids. Per germline, CDR1 LGHNA and CDR2 YSLEER. Here the CDR3 DNA reads TGCGCCAGCAGCCAAGCGGAGGGGGGGCTGACTTCGGTCCCAGATACGCAGTATTTT. Protein: CASSQAEGGLTSVPDTQYF.

This clonotype was seen ten or more times. This chain joins TRBV7-2 and TRBJ2-3; TRBD2 matches at 11 bases. CDR1 SGHTA and CDR2 FQGNSA come from the germline V gene. V lost 0 bases and J lost 2; bases outside the gene matches: 1. The CDR3 is made up of 16 amino acids. The CDR3 loop reads CASSLASGRDTDTQYF. In nucleotides, the CDR3 is TGTGCCAGCAGCTTAGCTAGCGGGAGGGACACAGATACGCAGTATTTT.

This sequence joins TRBV9 and TRBJ2-7, with D possibly called TRBD1 or TRBD2 (6 bases each). The V and J ends lost 4 bases and 4 bases respectively, with 24 bases between them. This CDR3 has 17 residues. The V gene's germline CDR1 is SGDLS and CDR2 YYNGEE. CDR3 in amino acids: CASSSSPLGGGLYEQYF. The CDR3 DNA reads TGTGCCAGCAGCTCTAGCCCCCTAGGGGGAGGTTTATACGAGCAGTACTTC.

The rearrangement joins TRBV6-1 to TRBJ2-1; 11 bases line up with TRBD1. J gave up 13 bases and V 3 bases, and 11 bases lay outside the gene matches. The CDR3 consists of 15 residues. Germline lookup yields CDR1 MNHNS and CDR2 SASEGT. DNA of the CDR3: TGTGCCAGCAGTGAGACACCGGGACAGGGGGAGACCCAGTTCTTC. Translated, it gives CASSETPGQGETQFF.

V is TRBV29-1 and J is TRBJ1-1; D possibly corresponds to TRBD1 (5 bases). The germline gives CDR1 SQVTM, CDR2 ANQGSEA. This CDR3 spans 13 amino acids. V gave up 3 bases and J gave up 3 bases, with 11 bases separating them. CDR3 protein: CSVDVGRDTEAFF. In DNA, the CDR3 is TGCAGCGTTGATGTGGGCAGGGACACTGAAGCTTTCTTT.

A single count supports this clonotype. A much more abundant neighbour one base away suggests this may be a read error. V and J are TRBV20-1 and TRBJ2-1, with 8 bases matching TRBD2. CDR3 length equals 13 residues. Germline trimming cut 3 bases from V and 9 bases from J; bases unmatched to any gene: 7. The germline V gene encodes CDR1 DFQATT and CDR2 SNEGSKA (reference sequence). Here the CDR3 reads CSARREAGGEQFF. The CDR3 DNA reads as TGCAGTGCTAGGCGGGAGGCGGGGGGTGAGCAGTTCTTC.

The V call is TRBV5-1, the J call TRBJ1-6; no clear D. The germline V and J ends were trimmed by 0 bases and 0 bases, with 10 bases remaining between them. CDR3 length equals 17 residues. Germline CDR1 is SGHRS and CDR2 is YFSETQ. Written as DNA, the CDR3 is TGCGCCAGCAGCTTGGACCCGTCGGACTCCTATAATTCACCCCTCCACTTT. This codes for CASSLDPSDSYNSPLHF.

This clonotype was found a few times. The chain joins TRBV15 to TRBJ2-4; D tentatively reads TRBD1 or TRBD2 (6 bases each). The J call may be wrong; the DNA end is better matched by TRBJ2-7. Germline CDR1 LNHNV, CDR2 YYDKDF (reference sequence). The CDR3 contains 15 residues. In DNA form, the CDR3 reads TGTGCCACCAGCCGACTGGTGGGGGGCGGCTACGAGCAGTACTTC. Its protein product is CATSRLVGGGYEQYF.